Listed below are T cell receptor beta chains from one sample, sequenced in a study of blood T cell repertoires in COVID-19. Generated by immunoSEQ multiplex PCR, the TCRdb table keeps only in-frame clones and is missing some. The repertoire holds 250,000 to 350,000 clones, with over 70% as singletons. The sequencing input was peripheral blood. These receptors all come from a woman aged 50 to 65 with acute or convalescent COVID-19. Both conserved end residues are trimmed from each CDR3.

TRBJ2-7	TRBV4-2	ASSPGTSGAYEQY
TRBJ2-6	TRBV5-1	ASSFGGSGANVLT
TRBJ2-1	TRBV5-8	ASSHYNEQF
TRBJ1-1	TRBV5-1	ASSFLTGLEAF
TRBJ2-1	TRBV12-5	ASGLGDSAEQF
TRBJ1-2	TRBV14	ASSQVAGGYYGYT
TRBJ1-5	TRBV24-1	ATSGTGGNKPQH
TRBJ1-2	TRBV24-1	ATSDLLGDGYT
TRBJ1-3	TRBV6-1	ASSERRGSSGNTIY
TRBJ1-5	TRBV5-8	ASSRTGGGSNQPQH
TRBJ1-2	TRBV28	ASSPATPTGYT
TRBJ1-1	TRBV2	ASRGQANTEAF
TRBJ2-3	TRBV12-5	ASGSRGDTQY
TRBJ2-5	TRBV9	ASSVLAGGETQY
TRBJ1-1	TRBV12-3/TRBV12-4	ASSLWRGEAF
TRBJ2-5	TRBV29-1	SVDVAQETQY
TRBJ1-5	TRBV28	ASRAAGQNQPQH
TRBJ1-4	TRBV27	ASRPGGSTNEKLF
TRBJ1-4	TRBV5-1	ASSPTGQGGEKLF
TRBJ2-1	TRBV6-6	ASGTSGSRNEQF
TRBJ1-5	TRBV6-1	ASRDRTGVDQPQH
TRBJ1-1	TRBV11-2	ASSPAGQIITEAF
TRBJ2-3	TRBV7-2	ASSGLIRTDTQY
TRBJ2-3	TRBV11-3	ASSEGQAQLTTDTQY
TRBJ2-5	TRBV5-6	ASSYRWGREESRETQY
TRBJ1-1	TRBV30	ALLQGEAF
TRBJ1-2	TRBV5-1	ASSPDTPIYGYT
TRBJ2-7	TRBV2	ASRGTSDYEQY
TRBJ2-2	TRBV24-1	ATGGRSTGELF
TRBJ2-2	TRBV5-1	ASSRGENTGELF
TRBJ2-3	TRBV5-4	ASSPEREGDTQY
TRBJ1-5	TRBV10-3	AISESVGYQPQH
TRBJ2-1	TRBV11-2	ASSPGTGGYNEQF
TRBJ1-2	TRBV30	AWSLRGDAGYT
TRBJ1-1	TRBV11-2	ASSSRAAEAF
TRBJ2-2	TRBV11-2	ASSLDLSGQPNTGELF
TRBJ1-2	TRBV2	ASDPEGGIYGYT
TRBJ1-1	TRBV7-9	ASSLTGNTEAF
TRBJ1-2	TRBV21-1	ASSKLGEGYT
TRBJ1-1	TRBV5-8	ASSSYRKPEAF
TRBJ2-1	TRBV18	ASSLGTSGHNEQF
TRBJ2-1	TRBV9	ASSAPSGGSSYNEQF
TRBJ1-1	TRBV29-1	SVKPIQDPNTEAF
TRBJ2-1	TRBV5-1	ASSSSTSGTYNEQF
TRBJ2-1	TRBV5-1	ASSLQGESYNEQF
TRBJ1-2	TRBV29-1	SVDGYRGGYT
TRBJ2-1	TRBV6-5	ASSYATSLNEQF
TRBJ1-1	TRBV10-2	ASSYSGARDTEAF
TRBJ1-2	TRBV5-1	ASSLEGSYGYT
TRBJ1-1	TRBV21-1	ASSVGTRTEAF
TRBJ2-5	TRBV5-4	ASSSGGPKFQETQY